This T cell receptor (beta chain) is drawn from a study of blood T cell repertoires in COVID-19. The CDR3 extends over 12 amino acids. CDR1 SNHLY and CDR2 FYNNEI come from the germline V gene. Unmatched junction bases numbered 3, after V lost 6 bases and J lost 5 bases. The recovered donors of Cohort 3 showed two negative PCRs, clearance, or symptom resolution. Per the authors' pipeline: Researchers report that nucleated cell counts were estimated from reference gene primer amplification. The method was immunoSEQ multiplex PCR; TCRdb's version includes in-frame clones alone and lacks a portion of them. V and J calls and clone size are given by that table; D and trimming were obtained from the DNA. This sample has a few hundred thousand clones, with roughly 90% found just once.

Sequencing was done on a sample of PBMCs or T cells enriched from blood (not recorded which). The source is a woman in her twenties or thirties who had recovered from COVID-19. The chain joins TRBV2 to TRBJ1-1; 7 nucleotides align to TRBD1. In nucleotides, the CDR3 is TGTGCCAGCAGGCCGGACAGGACTGAAGCTTTCTTT. This sequence encodes CASRPDRTEAFF.